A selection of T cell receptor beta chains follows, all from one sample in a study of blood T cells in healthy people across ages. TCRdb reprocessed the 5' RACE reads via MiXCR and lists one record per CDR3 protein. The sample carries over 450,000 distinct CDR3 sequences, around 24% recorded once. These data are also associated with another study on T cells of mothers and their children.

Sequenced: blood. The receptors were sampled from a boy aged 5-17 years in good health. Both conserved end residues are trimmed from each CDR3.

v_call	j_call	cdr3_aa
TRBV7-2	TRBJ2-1	ASSYSGGAMYEQF
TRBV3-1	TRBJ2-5	ASSQDGTSVHETQY
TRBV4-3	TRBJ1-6	ASSQEGQGGSPLH
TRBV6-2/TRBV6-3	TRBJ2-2	ASSYRDRGNTGELF
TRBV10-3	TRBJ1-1	AQRQGLNTEAF
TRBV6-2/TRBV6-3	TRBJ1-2	ASRGRASLGYT
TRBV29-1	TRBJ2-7	SVVISYEQY
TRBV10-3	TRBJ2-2	AIKAGSGTGELF
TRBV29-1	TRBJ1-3	SAIATGSSGNTIY
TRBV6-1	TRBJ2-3	ASSERVAGSTDTQY
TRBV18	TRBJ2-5	ASSPQGGQETQY
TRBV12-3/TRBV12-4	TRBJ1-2	ASSRGGEYGYT